The 6 T cell receptor beta chains below come from one sample, sequenced in a study of Tregs in tolerant kidney transplant recipients. Assay used: immunoSEQ multiplex PCR; TCRdb lists only in-frame clones, some missing. The sample shows fewer than 70,000 clones, more than 70% of them seen only once. Material: CD4+ T cells from blood. Every receptor here comes from a human donor in good health.

This chain uses TRBV5-1 with TRBJ2-7, with a possible D match to TRBD2 (5 bases). The germline V gene has CDR1 SGHRS and CDR2 YFSETQ. The CDR3 sequence is 12 residues long. Trimming cost V 4 bases and J 0 bases, with 5 bases left between them. In nucleotides, the CDR3 is TGCGCCAGCAGCGGGAGCTCCTACGAGCAGTACTTC. It specifies CASSGSSYEQYF.

This clone came up a few times. The rearrangement joins TRBV11-3 to TRBJ2-3; D is ambiguous. The CDR3 consists of 12 residues. V was clipped by 5 bases and J by 4 bases, with 7 bases between them. Germline-derived CDR1 and CDR2 are SGHNT and YENEEA. CDR3 residues: CASSPSPDTQYF. As DNA, the CDR3 is TGTGCCAGCAGCCCTTCCCCAGATACGCAGTATTTT.

This chain uses TRBV27 with TRBJ2-7, with 7 bases lining up with TRBD1. Trimming took 5 bases from V and 2 from J; bases not matched to a gene: 9. Germline V gene data show CDR1 as MNHEY and CDR2 as SMNVEV (reference sequence). The CDR3 totals 15 residues. The DNA of the CDR3 is TGTGCCAGCAGTAACGACAGGGTGAAGACCTACGAGCAGTACTTC. Translating gives CASSNDRVKTYEQYF.

This clone qualifies as medium-sized. This chain joins TRBV7-9 and TRBJ1-1; no clear D gene. The CDR3 spans 16 residues. Germline V gives CDR1 SEHNR, CDR2 FQNEAQ (reference sequence). Trimming pared 3 bases from V and 1 base from J, leaving 15 bases between. The CDR3 region is CASSFAARVGNTEAFF. DNA of the CDR3: TGTGCCAGCAGCTTCGCCGCTCGAGTGGGGAACACTGAAGCTTTCTTT.

V and J are TRBV21-1 and TRBJ1-4. TRBV21-1 is a listed pseudogene. This CDR3 is built from 15 residues. The CDR3 loop reads CASSKLLTINEKLFF. Here the CDR3 DNA reads TGTGCCAGCAGCAAATTGCTGACGATTAATGAAAAACTGTTTTTT.

The gene calls are TRBV2 and TRBJ2-5, with D perhaps being TRBD1 or TRBD2 (6 bases each). The CDR3 is made up of 15 amino acids. Germline V gives CDR1 SNHLY, CDR2 FYNNEI. The V gene lost 4 bases and the J gene lost 5 bases, with 17 bases spanning the gap. The CDR3, as DNA: TGTGCCAGCAGTGTTGACGGGGGCGAGGGGGAGACCCAGTACTTC. Amino acid sequence: CASSVDGGEGETQYF.